This T cell receptor beta chain was sequenced in a study of cytomegalovirus exposure and HLA in healthy donors. Across the whole study: About 80 million unique TCRs from HLA-typed donors made up an early data release.

General study findings and limits: For TCR beta chains, V- and J-gene trimming was later linked to a missense DCLRE1C variant.

The PCR used 60 Vbeta and 13 Jbeta primers. Sequencing used immunoSEQ multiplex PCR; TCRdb keeps in-frame clones, though not all of them. The sample includes 170,000 or so clones, 77% of them seen just once. Worth noting for this clone: The target antigen is unknown.

This clonotype was obtained from a woman aged 25 to 39 in good health and CMV-seronegative. The material sequenced was PBMCs.

CDR3 sequence (DNA): TGTGCCAGCAGTTTGAGTCCAGGGGGAAACACAGATACGCAGTATTTT. Encoded protein: CASSLSPGGNTDTQYF. The gene calls are TRBV28 and TRBJ2-3; TRBD1 agrees at 7 bases. CDR3 length: 16 residues. Trimming took 3 bases from V and 2 from J; bases not matched to a gene: 8. CDR1 is MDHEN and CDR2 is SYDVKM in the germline V gene.